This TCR beta chain was obtained from a study of CD8+ T cells in alopecia areata. Whole-study context: Patients remained on tofacitinib for 6 to 18 months and then went 6 months without it.

General observations from the study: Lesional scalp, especially alopecia totalis/universalis, showed higher clonality than normal scalp. Scalp sequencing also captures normal skin's resident alphabeta T cells. Possibly as an HLA-related effect, TCR sharing across patients appeared less clear than in mice.

Trimming left V 4 bases short and J 0 bases short, with 4 bases between. CDR1 and CDR2 from the germline V gene are SGHVS and FNYEAQ. This CDR3 comprises 14 residues. RNA, once extracted, was reverse transcribed into cDNA for use as the sequencing template. Data came from immunoSEQ multiplex PCR; TCRdb stores just in-frame clones and leaves some out. The table has 90,000 to 100,000 clones, roughly two fifths seen once. There are a few counts of this clone. Its antigen is currently unknown. The sequencing sample was made of CD4+ T cells sorted from blood. The chain is built from TRBV7-6 and TRBJ2-6; no firm D call. The clonotype was recovered from a human donor with alopecia areata. The CDR3 here is CASSSRSGANVLTF. The DNA of the CDR3 is TGTGCCAGCAGCTCCCGCTCTGGGGCCAACGTCCTGACTTTC. The full variable domain, with the rest looked up from reference TRBV7-6 and TRBJ2-6, is GAGVSQSPRYKVTKRGQDVALRCDPISGHVSLYWYRQALGQGPEFLTYFNYEAQQDKSGLPNDRFSAERPEGSISTLTIQRTEQRDSAMYRCASSSRSGANVLTFGAGSRLTVL.